This TCR beta chain was sequenced during a study of blood T cell repertoires in COVID-19. At the level of the study: COVID-19 samples from acute and convalescent phases originated in the United States, Italy and Spain. Sample material is recorded as cDNA or gDNA derived from T cells, B-cell-depleted T cells, or PBMCs.

Each exposed participant met a COVID-19 case in the 2 weeks preceding study entry. The V gene's germline CDR1 is SNHLY and CDR2 FYNNEI. The CDR3 has 16 amino acids. The V and J ends lost 10 bases and 6 bases respectively, with 28 bases between them. Profiling relied on immunoSEQ multiplex PCR, and the TCRdb table lists in-frame clones only, not all of them. The table lists 200,000 to 250,000 clones, 80% to 90% of them singletons. Material: PBMCs or T cells enriched from blood (not recorded which). This sequence originates from a woman aged 45-65 years who had been exposed to COVID-19. This chain joins TRBV2 and TRBJ2-7; the D gene is possibly TRBD2 (5 bases). The CDR3 DNA is TGTGCCATCTCCTTCCCGTCGCGGGTCGGATCTATCGAGCAGTACTTC. It translates to CAISFPSRVGSIEQYF.